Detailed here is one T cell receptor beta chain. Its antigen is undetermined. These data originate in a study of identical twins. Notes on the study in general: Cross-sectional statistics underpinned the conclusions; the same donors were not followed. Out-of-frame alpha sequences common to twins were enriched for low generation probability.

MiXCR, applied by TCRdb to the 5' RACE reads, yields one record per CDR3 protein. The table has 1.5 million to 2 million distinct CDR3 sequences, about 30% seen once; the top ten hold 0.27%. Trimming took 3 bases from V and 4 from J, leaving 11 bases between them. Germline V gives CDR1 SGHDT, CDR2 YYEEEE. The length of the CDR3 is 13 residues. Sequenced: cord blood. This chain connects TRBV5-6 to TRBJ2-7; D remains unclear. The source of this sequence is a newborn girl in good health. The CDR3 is CASSYRANYEQYF. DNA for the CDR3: TGTGCCAGCAGCTACCGGGCCAATTACGAGCAGTACTTC.